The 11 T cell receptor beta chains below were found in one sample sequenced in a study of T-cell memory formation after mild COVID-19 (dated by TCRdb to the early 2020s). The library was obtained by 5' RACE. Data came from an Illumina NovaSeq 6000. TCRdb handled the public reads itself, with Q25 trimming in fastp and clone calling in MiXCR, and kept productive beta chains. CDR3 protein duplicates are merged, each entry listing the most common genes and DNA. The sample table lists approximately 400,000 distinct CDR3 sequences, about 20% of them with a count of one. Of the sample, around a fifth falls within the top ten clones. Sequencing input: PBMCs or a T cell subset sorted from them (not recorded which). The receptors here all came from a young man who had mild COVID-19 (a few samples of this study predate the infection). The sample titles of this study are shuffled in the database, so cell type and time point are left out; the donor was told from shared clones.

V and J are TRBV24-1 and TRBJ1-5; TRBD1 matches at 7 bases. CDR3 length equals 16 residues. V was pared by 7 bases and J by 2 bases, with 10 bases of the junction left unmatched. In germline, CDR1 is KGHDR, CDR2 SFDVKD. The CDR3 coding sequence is TGTGCCACCAGCTCCCGGTATGGGACAGGCAATCAGCCCCAGCATTTT. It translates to CATSSRYGTGNQPQHF.

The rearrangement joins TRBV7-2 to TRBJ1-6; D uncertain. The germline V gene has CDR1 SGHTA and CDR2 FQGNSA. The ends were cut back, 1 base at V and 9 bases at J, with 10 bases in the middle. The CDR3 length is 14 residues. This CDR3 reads CASSLGGMGSPLHF. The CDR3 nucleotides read TGTGCCAGCAGCTTAGGTGGAATGGGTTCACCCCTCCACTTT.

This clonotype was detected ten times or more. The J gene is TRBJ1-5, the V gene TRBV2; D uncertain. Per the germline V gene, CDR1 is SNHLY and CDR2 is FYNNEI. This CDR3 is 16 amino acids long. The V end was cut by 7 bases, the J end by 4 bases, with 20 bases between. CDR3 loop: CASMGEGRAGNQPQHF. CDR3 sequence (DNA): TGTGCCAGCATGGGCGAGGGCCGTGCCGGTAATCAGCCCCAGCATTTT.

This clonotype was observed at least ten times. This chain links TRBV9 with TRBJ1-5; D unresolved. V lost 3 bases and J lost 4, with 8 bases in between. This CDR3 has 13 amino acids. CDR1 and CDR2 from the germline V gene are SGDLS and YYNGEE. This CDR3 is CASSEIGNQPQHF. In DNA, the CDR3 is TGTGCCAGCAGCGAGATTGGGAATCAGCCCCAGCATTTT.

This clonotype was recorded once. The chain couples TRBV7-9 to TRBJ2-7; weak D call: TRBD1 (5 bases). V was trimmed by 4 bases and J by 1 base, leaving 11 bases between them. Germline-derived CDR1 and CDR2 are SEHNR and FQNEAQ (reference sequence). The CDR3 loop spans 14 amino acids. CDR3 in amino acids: CASSSFRESYEQYV. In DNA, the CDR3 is TGTGCCAGCAGCTCCTTCAGGGAATCCTACGAGCAGTACGTC.

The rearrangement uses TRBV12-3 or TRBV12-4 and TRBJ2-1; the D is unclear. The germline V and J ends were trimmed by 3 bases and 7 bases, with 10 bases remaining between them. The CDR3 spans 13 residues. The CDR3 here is CASSFLGVNEQFF. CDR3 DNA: TGTGCCAGCAGTTTCCTGGGCGTAAATGAGCAGTTCTTC.

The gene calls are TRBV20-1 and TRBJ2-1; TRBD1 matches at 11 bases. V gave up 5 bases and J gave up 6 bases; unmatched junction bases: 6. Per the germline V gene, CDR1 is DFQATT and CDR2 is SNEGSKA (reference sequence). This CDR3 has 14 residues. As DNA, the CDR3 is TGCAGTGCTTTTCCGGGACAGGGGGGCAATGAGCAGTTCTTC. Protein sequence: CSAFPGQGGNEQFF.

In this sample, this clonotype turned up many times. The CDR3, as DNA: TGTGCCAGCAGCGGGGGGGCTAGCACAGATACGCAGTATTTT. Encoded protein: CASSGGASTDTQYF. The chain employs TRBV6-4 and TRBJ2-3; TRBD2 matches 8 bases. Unmatched junction bases numbered 2, after V lost 6 bases and J lost 0 bases. The germline V gene has CDR1 MRHNA and CDR2 SNTAGT. This CDR3 is built from 14 residues.

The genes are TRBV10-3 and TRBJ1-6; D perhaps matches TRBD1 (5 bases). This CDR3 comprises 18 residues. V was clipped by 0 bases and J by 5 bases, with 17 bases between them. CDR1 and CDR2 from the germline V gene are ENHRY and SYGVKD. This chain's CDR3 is CAISESTRGRSNNSPLHF. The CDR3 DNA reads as TGTGCCATCAGTGAGTCGACTCGGGGCAGATCCAATAATTCACCCCTCCACTTT.

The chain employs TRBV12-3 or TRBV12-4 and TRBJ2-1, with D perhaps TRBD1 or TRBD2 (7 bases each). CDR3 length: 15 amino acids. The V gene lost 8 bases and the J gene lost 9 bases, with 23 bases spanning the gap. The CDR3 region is CASSRGGAPRSEQFF. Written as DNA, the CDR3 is TGTGCCAGCTCCAGGGGGGGGGCGCCCCGAAGTGAGCAGTTCTTC.

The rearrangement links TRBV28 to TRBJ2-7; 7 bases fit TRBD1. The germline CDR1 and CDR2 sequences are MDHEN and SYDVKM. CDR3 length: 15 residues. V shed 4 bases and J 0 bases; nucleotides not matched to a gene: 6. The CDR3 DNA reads TGTGCCAGCAGTTCAACAGGGGCAGGCTCCTACGAGCAGTACGTC. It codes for CASSSTGAGSYEQYV.